This T cell receptor beta chain was profiled in a study of T cells after yellow fever vaccination. Points from the study as a whole: The secondary T-cell response peaked on day 5, not day 15, but was weaker. Abundant clonotypes (contaminants from the bulk population) could be present in FACS-sorted repertoires. Booster sampling recovered most clones from primary vaccination (96% CD4, approximately 90% CD8).

This clonotype was seen only a few times. The antigen is not known. Via MiXCR, TCRdb re-called the 5' RACE reads, giving one row per CDR3 protein. The repertoire holds 200,000 to 250,000 distinct CDR3 sequences, 3% to 3.5% seen once, with approximately 3.5% in the top ten. This receptor was taken from a man younger than 30 who received the YFV17D yellow fever vaccine. The source was CD4+ T cells sorted from PBMCs, collected 10 days after the yellow fever booster vaccination.

CDR3 in amino acids: CATSDWGQGAGWSAGNTIYF. The CDR3 region has the DNA TGTGCCACCAGTGATTGGGGACAGGGGGCCGGTTGGTCGGCTGGAAACACCATATATTTT. This chain links TRBV24-1 with TRBJ1-3; 12 bases fit TRBD1. The germline V gene encodes CDR1 KGHDR and CDR2 SFDVKD. V shed 2 bases, J shed 2 bases, and the junction held 12 bases outside the gene matches. This CDR3 spans 20 amino acids.